The clone carrying this T cell receptor beta chain has a single count. The CDR3 loop spans 15 amino acids. Germline CDR1 SQVTM, CDR2 ANQGSEA. With 7 bases removed from V and 1 base from J, the gap between germline ends came to 18 bases. Sequenced by immunoSEQ multiplex PCR; TCRdb stores in-frame clones only, minus some. The table includes under 95,000 clones, roughly 84% detected once. This sample was taken from a study of blood T cell repertoires in COVID-19. V gene TRBV29-1 combines with J gene TRBJ2-3, with D uncertain. Sequenced input: peripheral blood. This clonotype was sampled from a woman over 75 with acute or convalescent COVID-19. The CDR3 loop is CSAPSKAMGTDTQYF. The CDR3 bases are TGCAGCGCCCCATCCAAAGCGATGGGCACAGATACGCAGTATTTT.